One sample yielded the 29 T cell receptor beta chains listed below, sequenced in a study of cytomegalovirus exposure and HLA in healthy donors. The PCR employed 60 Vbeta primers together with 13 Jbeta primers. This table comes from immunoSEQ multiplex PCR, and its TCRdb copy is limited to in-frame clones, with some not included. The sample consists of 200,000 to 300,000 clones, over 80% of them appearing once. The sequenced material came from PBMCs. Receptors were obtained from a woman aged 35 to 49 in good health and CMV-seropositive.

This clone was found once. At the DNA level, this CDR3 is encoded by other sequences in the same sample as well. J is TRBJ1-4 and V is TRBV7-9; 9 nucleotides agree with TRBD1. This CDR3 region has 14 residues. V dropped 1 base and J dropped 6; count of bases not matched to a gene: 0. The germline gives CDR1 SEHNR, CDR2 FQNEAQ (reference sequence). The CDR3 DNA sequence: TGTGCCAGCAGCTTAGGGACAGGGGATGAAAAACTGTTTTTT. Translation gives CASSLGTGDEKLFF.

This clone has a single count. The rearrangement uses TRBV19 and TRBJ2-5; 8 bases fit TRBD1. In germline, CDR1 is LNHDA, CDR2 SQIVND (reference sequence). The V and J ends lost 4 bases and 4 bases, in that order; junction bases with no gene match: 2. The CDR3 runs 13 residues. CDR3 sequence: CASSTGTGETQYF. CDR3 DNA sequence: TGTGCCAGTAGTACGGGGACAGGAGAGACCCAGTACTTC.

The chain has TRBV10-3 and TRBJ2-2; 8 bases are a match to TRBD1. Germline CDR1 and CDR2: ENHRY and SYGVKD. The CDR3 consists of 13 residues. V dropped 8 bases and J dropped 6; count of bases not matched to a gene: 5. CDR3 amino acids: CAIAQGASGELFF. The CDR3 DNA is TGTGCCATCGCGCAGGGGGCTTCCGGGGAGCTGTTTTTT.

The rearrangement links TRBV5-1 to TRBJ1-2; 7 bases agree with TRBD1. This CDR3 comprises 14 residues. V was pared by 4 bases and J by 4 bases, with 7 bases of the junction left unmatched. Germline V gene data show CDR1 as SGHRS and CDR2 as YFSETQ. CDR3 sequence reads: CASSTDRPLYGYTF. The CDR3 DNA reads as TGCGCCAGCAGCACGGACAGGCCTCTCTATGGCTACACCTTC.

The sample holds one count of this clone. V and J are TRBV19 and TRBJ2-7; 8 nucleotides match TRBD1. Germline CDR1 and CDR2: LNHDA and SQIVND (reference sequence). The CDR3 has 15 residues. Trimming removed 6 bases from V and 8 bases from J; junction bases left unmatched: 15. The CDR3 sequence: CASSQPRTGGRQQYF. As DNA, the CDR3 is TGTGCCAGTAGCCAACCTCGAACAGGGGGTAGACAGCAGTACTTC.

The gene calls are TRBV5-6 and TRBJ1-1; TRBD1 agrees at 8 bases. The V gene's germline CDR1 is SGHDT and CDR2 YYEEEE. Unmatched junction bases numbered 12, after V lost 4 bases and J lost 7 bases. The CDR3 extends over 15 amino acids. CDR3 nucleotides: TGTGCCAGCAGCAGTCGGACAGGGTGGAGGGGTGAAGCTTTCTTT. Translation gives CASSSRTGWRGEAFF.

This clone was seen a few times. The CDR3 region is CASSGGDRAFSGNTIYF. CDR3 nucleotide sequence: TGTGCCAGCAGTGGGGGGGACAGGGCCTTCTCTGGAAACACCATATATTTT. J is TRBJ1-3 and V is TRBV27; 9 bases fit TRBD1. CDR1 is MNHEY and CDR2 is SMNVEV in the germline V gene (reference sequence). Trimming at V came to 5 bases and at J to 0 bases, leaving 8 bases not matched to a gene. The CDR3 is made up of 17 amino acids.

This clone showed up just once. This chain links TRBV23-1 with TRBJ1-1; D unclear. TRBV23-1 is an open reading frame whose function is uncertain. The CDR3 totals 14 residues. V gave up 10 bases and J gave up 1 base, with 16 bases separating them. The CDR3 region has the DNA TGCGCCATCCCCCGGCGGCTGGGGAACACTGAAGCTTTCTTT. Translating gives CAIPRRLGNTEAFF.

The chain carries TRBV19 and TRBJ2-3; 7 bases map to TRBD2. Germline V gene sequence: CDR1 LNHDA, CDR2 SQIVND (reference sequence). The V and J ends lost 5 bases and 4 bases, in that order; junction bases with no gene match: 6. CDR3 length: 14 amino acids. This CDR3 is CASSPSSGPDTQYF. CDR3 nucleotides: TGTGCCAGTAGTCCGTCTAGCGGCCCAGATACGCAGTATTTT.

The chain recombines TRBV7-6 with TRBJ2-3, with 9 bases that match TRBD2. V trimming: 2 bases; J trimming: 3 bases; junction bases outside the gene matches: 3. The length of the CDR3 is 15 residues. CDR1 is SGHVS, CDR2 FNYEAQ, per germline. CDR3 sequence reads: CASSLLAGGTDTQYF. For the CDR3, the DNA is TGTGCCAGCAGCTTACTGGCGGGGGGGACAGATACGCAGTATTTT.

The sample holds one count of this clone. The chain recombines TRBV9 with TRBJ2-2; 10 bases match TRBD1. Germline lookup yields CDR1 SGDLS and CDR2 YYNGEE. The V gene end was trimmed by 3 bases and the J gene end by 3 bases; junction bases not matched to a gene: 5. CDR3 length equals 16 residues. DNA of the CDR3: TGTGCCAGCAGCGCAAGACAGGGGGCAGACACCGGGGAGCTGTTTTTT. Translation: CASSARQGADTGELFF.

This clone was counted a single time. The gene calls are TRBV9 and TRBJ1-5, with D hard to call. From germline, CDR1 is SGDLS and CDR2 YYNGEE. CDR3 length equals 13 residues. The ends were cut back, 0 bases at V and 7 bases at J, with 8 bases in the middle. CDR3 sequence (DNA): TGTGCCAGCAGCGTAGACAATCGACAGCCCCAGCATTTT. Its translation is CASSVDNRQPQHF.

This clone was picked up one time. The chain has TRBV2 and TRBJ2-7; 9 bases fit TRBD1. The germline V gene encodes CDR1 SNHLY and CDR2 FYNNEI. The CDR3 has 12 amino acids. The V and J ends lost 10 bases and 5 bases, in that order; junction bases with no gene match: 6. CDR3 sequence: CATTQGAHEQYF. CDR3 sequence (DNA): TGTGCCACGACACAGGGGGCCCACGAGCAGTACTTC.

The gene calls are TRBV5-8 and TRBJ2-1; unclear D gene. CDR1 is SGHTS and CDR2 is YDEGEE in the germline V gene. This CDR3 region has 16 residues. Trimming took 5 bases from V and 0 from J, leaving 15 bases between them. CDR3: CASRPRSPSSYNEQFF. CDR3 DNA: TGTGCCAGCAGGCCCAGGTCCCCGAGCTCCTACAATGAGCAGTTCTTC.

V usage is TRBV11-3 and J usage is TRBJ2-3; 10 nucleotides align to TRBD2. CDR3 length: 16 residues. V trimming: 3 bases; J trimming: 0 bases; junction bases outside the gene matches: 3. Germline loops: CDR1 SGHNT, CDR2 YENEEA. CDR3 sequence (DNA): TGTGCCAGCAGCTTCGGACTAGCGGAGAGCACAGATACGCAGTATTTT. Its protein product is CASSFGLAESTDTQYF.

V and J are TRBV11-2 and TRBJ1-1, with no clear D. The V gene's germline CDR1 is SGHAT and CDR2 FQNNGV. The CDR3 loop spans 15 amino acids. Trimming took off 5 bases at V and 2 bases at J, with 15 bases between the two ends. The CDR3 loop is CASSPRGVLNTEAFF. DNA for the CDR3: TGTGCCAGCAGCCCCCGGGGAGTCCTCAACACTGAAGCTTTCTTT.

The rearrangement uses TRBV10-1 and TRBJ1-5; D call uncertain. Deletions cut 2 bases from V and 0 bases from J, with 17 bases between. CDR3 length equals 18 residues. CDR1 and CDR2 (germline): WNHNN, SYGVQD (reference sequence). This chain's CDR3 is CASSEVRPTVDSNQPQHF. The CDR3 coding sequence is TGCGCCAGCAGTGAGGTCAGGCCTACGGTGGATAGCAATCAGCCCCAGCATTTT.

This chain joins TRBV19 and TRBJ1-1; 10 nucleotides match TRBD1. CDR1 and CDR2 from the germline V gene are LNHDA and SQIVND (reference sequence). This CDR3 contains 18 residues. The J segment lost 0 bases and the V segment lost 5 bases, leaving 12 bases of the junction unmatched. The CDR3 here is CASSPRGTGVVMNTEAFF. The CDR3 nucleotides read TGTGCCAGTAGTCCTCGAGGGACAGGGGTGGTGATGAACACTGAAGCTTTCTTT.

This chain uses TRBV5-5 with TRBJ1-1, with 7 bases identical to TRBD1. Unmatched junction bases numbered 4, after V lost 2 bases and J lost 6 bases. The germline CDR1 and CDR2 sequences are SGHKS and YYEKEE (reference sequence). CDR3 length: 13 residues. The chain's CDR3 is CASSFSTGSEAFF. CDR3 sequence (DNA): TGTGCCAGCAGCTTTTCGACAGGGTCTGAAGCTTTCTTT. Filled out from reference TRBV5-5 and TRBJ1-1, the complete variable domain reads DAGVTQSPTHLIKTRGQQVTLRCSPISGHKSVSWYQQVLGQGPQFIFQYYEKEERGRGNFPDRFSARQFPNYSSELNVNALLLGDSALYLCASSFSTGSEAFFGQGTRLTVV.

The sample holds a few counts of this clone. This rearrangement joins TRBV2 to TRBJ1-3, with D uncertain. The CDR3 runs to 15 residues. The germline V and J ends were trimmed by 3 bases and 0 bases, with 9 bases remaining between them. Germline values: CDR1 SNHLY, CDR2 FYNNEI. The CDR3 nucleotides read TGTGCCAGCAGTGAGGACTTGAGCTCTGGAAACACCATATATTTT. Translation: CASSEDLSSGNTIYF.

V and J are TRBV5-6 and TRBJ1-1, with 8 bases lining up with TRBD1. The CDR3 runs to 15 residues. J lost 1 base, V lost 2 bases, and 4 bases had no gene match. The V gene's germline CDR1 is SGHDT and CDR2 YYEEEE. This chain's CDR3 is CASSLTGTGNTEAFF. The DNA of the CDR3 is TGTGCCAGCAGCTTAACCGGGACAGGGAACACTGAAGCTTTCTTT.

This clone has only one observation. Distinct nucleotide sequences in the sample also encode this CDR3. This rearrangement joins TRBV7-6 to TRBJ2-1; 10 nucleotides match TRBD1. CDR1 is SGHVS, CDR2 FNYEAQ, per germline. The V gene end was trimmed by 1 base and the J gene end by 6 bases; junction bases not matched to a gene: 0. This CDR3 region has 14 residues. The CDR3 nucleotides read TGTGCCAGCAGCTTAGGGACAGGGGGCAATGAGCAGTTCTTC. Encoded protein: CASSLGTGGNEQFF.

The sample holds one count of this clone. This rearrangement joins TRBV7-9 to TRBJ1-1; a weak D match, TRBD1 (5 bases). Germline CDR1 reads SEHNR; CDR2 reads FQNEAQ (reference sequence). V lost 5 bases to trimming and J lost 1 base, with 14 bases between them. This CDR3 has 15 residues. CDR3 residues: CASSPRQGRNTEAFF. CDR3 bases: TGTGCCAGCAGCCCTCGGCAGGGTCGGAACACTGAAGCTTTCTTT.

The CDR3 protein is CASSLTGNRVGTEAFF. CDR3 coding DNA: TGTGCCAGCAGCTTAACGGGAAACAGGGTGGGCACTGAAGCTTTCTTT. This chain joins TRBV7-3 and TRBJ1-1; weak D call: TRBD1 (6 bases). The germline V gene encodes CDR1 SGHTA and CDR2 FQGTGA. The ends were cut back, 0 bases at V and 4 bases at J, with 15 bases in the middle. This CDR3 region has 16 residues.

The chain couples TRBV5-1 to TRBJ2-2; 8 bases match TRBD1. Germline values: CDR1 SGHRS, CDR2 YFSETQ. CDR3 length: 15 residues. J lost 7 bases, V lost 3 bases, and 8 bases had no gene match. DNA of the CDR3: TGCGCCAGCAGCTCCCAAAGGACAGGGATCGGGGAGCTGTTTTTT. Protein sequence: CASSSQRTGIGELFF.

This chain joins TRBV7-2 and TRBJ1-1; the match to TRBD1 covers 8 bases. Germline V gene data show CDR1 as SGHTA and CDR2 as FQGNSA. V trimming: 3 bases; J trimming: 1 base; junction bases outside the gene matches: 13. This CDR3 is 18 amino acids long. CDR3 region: CASSLVGQAMRANTEAFF. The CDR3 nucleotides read TGTGCCAGCAGCTTGGTGGGACAGGCAATGAGGGCGAACACTGAAGCTTTCTTT.

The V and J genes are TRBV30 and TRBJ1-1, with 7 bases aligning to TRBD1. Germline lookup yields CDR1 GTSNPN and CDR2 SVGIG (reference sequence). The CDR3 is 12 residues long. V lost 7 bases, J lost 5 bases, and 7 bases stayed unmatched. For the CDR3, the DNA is TGTGCCTCTATCAGACAGGGAACTGAAGCTTTCTTT. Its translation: CASIRQGTEAFF.

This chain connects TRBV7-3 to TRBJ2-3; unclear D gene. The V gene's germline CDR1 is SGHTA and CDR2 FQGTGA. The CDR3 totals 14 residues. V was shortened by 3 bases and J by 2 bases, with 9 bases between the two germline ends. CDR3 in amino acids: CASSFLSNTDTQYF. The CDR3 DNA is TGTGCCAGCAGCTTTCTATCCAACACAGATACGCAGTATTTT.

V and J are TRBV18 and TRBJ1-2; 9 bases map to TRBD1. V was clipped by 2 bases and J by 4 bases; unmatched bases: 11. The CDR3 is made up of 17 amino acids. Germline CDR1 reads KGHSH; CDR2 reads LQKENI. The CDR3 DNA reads TGTGCCAGCTCACCAACCGGGACAGGGTTTTATACCTATGGCTACACCTTC. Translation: CASSPTGTGFYTYGYTF.